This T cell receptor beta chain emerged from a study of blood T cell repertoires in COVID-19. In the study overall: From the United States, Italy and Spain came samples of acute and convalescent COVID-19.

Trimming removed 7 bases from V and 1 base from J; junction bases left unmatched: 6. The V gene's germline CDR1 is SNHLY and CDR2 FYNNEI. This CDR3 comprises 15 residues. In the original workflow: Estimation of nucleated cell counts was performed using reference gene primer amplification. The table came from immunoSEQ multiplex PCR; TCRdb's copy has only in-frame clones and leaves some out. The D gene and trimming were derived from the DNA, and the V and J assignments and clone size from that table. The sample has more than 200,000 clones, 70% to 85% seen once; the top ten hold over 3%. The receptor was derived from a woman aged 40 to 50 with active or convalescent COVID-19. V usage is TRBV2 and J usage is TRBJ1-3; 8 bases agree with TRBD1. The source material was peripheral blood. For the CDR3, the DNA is TGTGCCAGCATAGACAGGGGCTTTTCTGGAAACACCATATATTTT. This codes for CASIDRGFSGNTIYF.